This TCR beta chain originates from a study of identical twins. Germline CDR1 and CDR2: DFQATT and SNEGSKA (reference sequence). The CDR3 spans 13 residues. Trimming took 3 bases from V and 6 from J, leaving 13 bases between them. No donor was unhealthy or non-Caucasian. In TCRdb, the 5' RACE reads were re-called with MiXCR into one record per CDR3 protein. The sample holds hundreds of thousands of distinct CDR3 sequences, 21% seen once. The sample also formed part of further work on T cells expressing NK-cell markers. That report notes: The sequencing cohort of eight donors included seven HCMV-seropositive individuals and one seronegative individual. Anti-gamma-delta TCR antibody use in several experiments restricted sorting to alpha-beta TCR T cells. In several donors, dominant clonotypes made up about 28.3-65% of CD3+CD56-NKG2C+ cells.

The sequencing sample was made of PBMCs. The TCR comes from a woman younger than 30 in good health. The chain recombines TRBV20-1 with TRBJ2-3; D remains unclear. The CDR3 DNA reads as TGCAGTGCTAGGTCGCCTATGGTCGATACGCAGTATTTT. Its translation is CSARSPMVDTQYF.